The present TCR beta chain was sequenced within a study of blood T cell repertoires in COVID-19. Study-level information: Sources were T cells, B-cell-depleted T cells, or PBMCs; the material itself was cDNA or gDNA.

Germline V gives CDR1 GTSNPN, CDR2 SVGIG (reference sequence). V was cut by 3 bases and J by 5 bases, with 6 bases left in between. The CDR3 spans 11 residues. This clone occurred a few times. Sequencing was performed with immunoSEQ multiplex PCR; in TCRdb, only in-frame clones are kept and a portion is missing. The data show roughly 150,000 clones, 80% to 90% seen once. The receptor comes from a human donor in a cohort sampled during active COVID-19. The chain employs TRBV30 and TRBJ2-3, with D maybe TRBD2 (5 bases). The source material was peripheral blood. DNA of the CDR3: TGTGCCTGGAGGGGGAGAGATACGCAGTATTTT. It translates to CAWRGRDTQYF.